These 32 T cell receptor beta chains originate from one sample sequenced in a study of blood T cell repertoires in COVID-19. Assay: immunoSEQ multiplex PCR; the TCRdb copy retains only in-frame clones and omits some. Of 15,000 to 20,000 clones listed, less than 90% are singletons. The sequencing input was peripheral blood. The receptor source for this set is an elderly woman with COVID-19, enrolled during active disease.

V usage is TRBV2 and J usage is TRBJ2-7, with a weak D call TRBD2 (5 bases). The CDR3 sequence is 14 residues long. The V gene lost 10 bases and the J gene lost 7 bases, with 23 bases spanning the gap. CDR1 is SNHLY, CDR2 FYNNEI, per germline. The CDR3 sequence is CATAQTRAVGEQYF. DNA for the CDR3: TGTGCCACTGCTCAAACGAGGGCCGTTGGGGAGCAGTACTTC.

The J gene is TRBJ1-6, the V gene TRBV7-2; 7 bases map to TRBD1. V dropped 1 base and J dropped 10; count of bases not matched to a gene: 7. Germline V gene data show CDR1 as SGHTA and CDR2 as FQGNSA. The CDR3 sequence is 15 residues long. The CDR3 is CASSLGGGEGSPLHF. CDR3 bases: TGTGCCAGCAGCTTAGGAGGGGGCGAAGGGTCACCCCTCCACTTT.

The chain employs TRBV14 and TRBJ1-2; no reliable D call. The V gene's germline CDR1 is SGHDN and CDR2 FVKESK. Between the trimmed V and J ends, which lost 0 bases and 8 bases, there was a span of 16 bases. The CDR3 is 15 amino acids. The CDR3 protein is CASSQDGRSNGGYTF. The CDR3 region has the DNA TGTGCCAGCAGCCAAGATGGCAGGTCCAACGGCGGCTACACCTTC.

V is TRBV10-3 and J is TRBJ1-1; D is unresolved. The CDR3 is 15 amino acids. CDR1 is ENHRY, CDR2 SYGVKD, per germline. Trimming stripped 3 bases from V and 1 base from J, with 12 bases between. The CDR3 DNA sequence: TGTGCCATCAGTGACAGGAGGGTGGGGAACACTGAAGCTTTCTTT. It yields the protein CAISDRRVGNTEAFF.

The chain joins TRBV2 to TRBJ2-5; perhaps TRBD2 as D (6 bases). Deletions cut 4 bases from V and 7 bases from J, with 10 bases between. The germline V gene encodes CDR1 SNHLY and CDR2 FYNNEI. CDR3 length: 12 residues. The DNA for the CDR3 is TGTGCCAGCAGTGGGGGGGTTGGGACCCAGTACTTC. It is translated as CASSGGVGTQYF.

A single count supports this clone. The J gene is TRBJ2-7, the V gene TRBV6-2 or TRBV6-3; D unclear. This CDR3 is built from 13 residues. The V end was cut by 3 bases, the J end by 3 bases, with 9 bases between. Germline V gene sequence: CDR1 MNHEY, CDR2 SVGEGT. The CDR3: CASSYRLDYEQYF. The CDR3 nucleotides are TGTGCCAGCAGTTATCGGCTAGACTACGAGCAGTACTTC.

The rearrangement uses TRBV7-9 and TRBJ1-1, with a possible D match to TRBD1 (5 bases). The length of the CDR3 is 12 residues. Deletions cut 6 bases from V and 7 bases from J, with 12 bases between. Germline V gives CDR1 SEHNR, CDR2 FQNEAQ (reference sequence). CDR3 sequence: CASSTQGGEAFF. DNA for the CDR3: TGTGCCAGCAGTACCCAGGGCGGTGAAGCTTTCTTT.

The chain has TRBV24-1 and TRBJ2-1; D is perhaps TRBD2 (6 bases). Germline V lookup: CDR1 KGHDR, CDR2 SFDVKD. Trimming took off 6 bases at V and 0 bases at J, with 17 bases between the two ends. The CDR3 covers 17 residues. In DNA, the CDR3 is TGTGCCACCAGTTCCCCTAGCGCCACCCGCTCCTACAATGAGCAGTTCTTC. This encodes CATSSPSATRSYNEQFF.

The genes are TRBV4-1 and TRBJ1-3, with D perhaps matching TRBD1 (5 bases). The CDR3 has 16 residues. The V gene lost 4 bases and the J gene lost 3 bases, with 16 bases spanning the gap. CDR1 and CDR2 from the germline V gene are MGHRA and YSYEKL. The CDR3 region is CASSRFLTVGGNTIYF. The CDR3 DNA is TGCGCCAGCAGCCGCTTCCTGACAGTGGGTGGAAACACCATATATTTT.

This clone was found once. The chain couples TRBV6-1 to TRBJ1-4, with D possibly matching TRBD1 (5 bases). The CDR3 runs 15 residues. Germline CDR1 reads MNHNS; CDR2 reads SASEGT. Trimming pared 2 bases from V and 7 bases from J, leaving 14 bases between. CDR3 sequence: CASSETGDFSEKLFF. The CDR3 DNA reads as TGTGCCAGCAGTGAAACGGGGGACTTCAGTGAAAAACTGTTTTTT.

The rearrangement uses TRBV2 and TRBJ2-7; tentative D call: TRBD2 (6 bases). V was clipped by 7 bases and J by 5 bases, with 18 bases between them. The germline gives CDR1 SNHLY, CDR2 FYNNEI. This CDR3 is 14 amino acids long. CDR3 protein: CASKRLVNYDEQYF. The CDR3 bases are TGTGCCAGCAAAAGACTAGTCAACTACGACGAGCAGTACTTC.

The chain carries TRBV7-2 and TRBJ1-3; D unresolved. Per the germline V gene, CDR1 is SGHTA and CDR2 is FQGNSA. The CDR3 covers 17 residues. Trimming pared 5 bases from V and 1 base from J, leaving 18 bases between. The CDR3 is CASSRESRQRSGNTIYF. The CDR3 nucleotides are TGTGCCAGCAGCCGTGAGTCCCGACAACGTTCTGGAAACACCATATATTTT.

Only a few counts were recorded for this clone. V and J are TRBV6-4 and TRBJ1-2; possibly TRBD1 for D (6 bases). Trimming stripped 6 bases from V and 4 bases from J, with 12 bases between. The CDR3 spans 13 residues. CDR1 and CDR2 from the germline V gene are MRHNA and SNTAGT. CDR3 in DNA: TGTGCCAGCAGGCCGGGACAAAGCTATGGCTACACCTTC. This gives the protein CASRPGQSYGYTF.

The chain employs TRBV6-5 and TRBJ1-4, with a tentative D call TRBD1 (6 bases). The CDR3 length is 13 residues. V was clipped by 7 bases and J by 8 bases, with 14 bases between them. Looked up from germline, CDR1 is MNHEY and CDR2 is SVGAGI. The CDR3 loop is CASIGGVGEKLFF. CDR3 bases: TGTGCCAGCATAGGGGGTGTCGGAGAAAAACTGTTTTTT.

The rearrangement links TRBV5-1 to TRBJ2-2; D is possibly TRBD1 (6 bases). CDR1 and CDR2 (germline): SGHRS, YFSETQ. Trimming removed 10 bases at V and 1 base at J, with 14 bases between. This CDR3 contains 14 residues. This chain's CDR3 is CASKGDVNTGELFF. As DNA, the CDR3 is TGCGCCTCGAAGGGGGACGTGAACACCGGGGAGCTGTTTTTT. The full variable domain, in which reference TRBV5-1 and TRBJ2-2 provide the parts outside the CDR3, is KAGVTQTPRYLIKTRGQQVTLSCSPISGHRSVSWYQQTPGQGLQFLFEYFSETQRNKGNFPGRFSGRQFSNSRSEMNVSTLELGDSALYLCASKGDVNTGELFFGEGSRLTVL.

This CDR3 is CASSSSSGSSAYEQYF. Written as DNA, the CDR3 is TGTGCCAGCAGTTCGTCTAGCGGGAGCTCGGCCTACGAGCAGTACTTC. V usage is TRBV25-1 and J usage is TRBJ2-7; the match to TRBD2 covers 10 bases. The trim removed 5 bases at V and 2 bases at J, leaving 9 bases unmatched. Germline-derived CDR1 and CDR2 are MGHDK and SYGVNS. The CDR3 runs to 16 residues.

CDR3 residues: CASSAPNRERYGYTF. The CDR3 DNA follows: TGTGCCAGCAGTGCCCCAAACAGGGAACGTTACGGCTACACCTTC. This rearrangement joins TRBV6-2 or TRBV6-3 to TRBJ1-2, with D tentatively TRBD1 (6 bases). Germline CDR1 reads MNHEY; CDR2 reads SVGEGT. The CDR3 has 15 residues. Trimming cost V 5 bases and J 8 bases, with 21 bases left between them.

V is TRBV28 and J is TRBJ2-7; TRBD2 agrees at 12 bases. With 6 bases clipped from V and 0 bases from J, the junction kept 18 bases outside the gene matches. The CDR3 is 20 amino acids. Germline assignment: CDR1 MDHEN and CDR2 SYDVKM. This CDR3 is CASSFLGRGLAGKSSYEQYF. The CDR3 DNA reads TGTGCCAGCAGCTTCCTGGGGCGGGGACTAGCGGGCAAGAGCTCCTACGAGCAGTACTTC.

The chain is built from TRBV7-9 and TRBJ1-4; D unresolved. V lost 7 bases, J lost 7 bases, and 13 bases lay in between. From germline, CDR1 is SEHNR and CDR2 FQNEAQ (reference sequence). The CDR3 totals 13 residues. CDR3 protein: CASTSRVREKLFF. DNA of the CDR3: TGTGCCAGCACCTCGCGGGTCCGTGAAAAACTGTTTTTT.

The V and J genes are TRBV6-5 and TRBJ2-2; weak D call: TRBD1 (5 bases). The CDR3 contains 15 residues. Between the trimmed V and J ends, which lost 0 bases and 4 bases, there was a span of 9 bases. CDR1 is MNHEY and CDR2 is SVGAGI in the germline V gene. DNA for the CDR3: TGTGCCAGCAGTTACTCTTCCAGGGTCACCGGGGAGCTGTTTTTT. It translates to CASSYSSRVTGELFF.

V is TRBV12-3 or TRBV12-4 and J is TRBJ1-5; D is unclear. V lost 8 bases to trimming and J lost 11 bases, with 10 bases between them. The CDR3 sequence is 10 residues long. CDR3 coding DNA: TGTGCCAGCGTTAGCCTGGCCCAGCATTTT. Translating it yields CASVSLAQHF.

V is TRBV28 and J is TRBJ1-2; a weak D match, TRBD1 (5 bases). V was cut by 8 bases and J by 4 bases, with 11 bases left in between. Germline V gene sequence: CDR1 MDHEN, CDR2 SYDVKM. The CDR3 covers 12 residues. Here the CDR3 reads CASCDSLYGYTF. Written as DNA, the CDR3 is TGTGCCAGCTGTGACAGTCTCTATGGCTACACCTTC.

This clone was recorded once. This chain links TRBV12-3 or TRBV12-4 with TRBJ2-7; 7 positions match TRBD1. This CDR3 region has 13 residues. Losses at the gene ends were 5 bases for V and 0 bases for J; bases not matched to a gene: 1. The CDR3 nucleotides are TGTGCCAGCAGTCGGGACAGCTCCTACGAGCAGTACTTC. Protein product: CASSRDSSYEQYF.

This clone has just one count. V is TRBV19 and J is TRBJ2-7; the match to TRBD2 covers 7 bases. The V gene's germline CDR1 is LNHDA and CDR2 SQIVND (reference sequence). The junction had 5 bases not matched to a gene; V was cut back by 3 bases and J by 6 bases. The CDR3 is 13 residues long. Here the CDR3 reads CASSMGGRAEQYF. The DNA of the CDR3 is TGTGCCAGTAGTATGGGAGGGAGGGCCGAGCAGTACTTC.

This chain joins TRBV5-5 and TRBJ1-5; the match to TRBD1 covers 9 bases. The junction had 6 bases not matched to a gene; V was cut back by 0 bases and J by 2 bases. This CDR3 is built from 17 residues. The germline gives CDR1 SGHKS, CDR2 YYEKEE (reference sequence). The CDR3 reads CASSLEDRGRGNQPQHF. CDR3 bases: TGTGCCAGCAGCTTGGAGGACAGGGGTCGAGGCAATCAGCCCCAGCATTTT. Full variable domain (outside the CDR3, taken from reference TRBV5-5 and TRBJ1-5): DAGVTQSPTHLIKTRGQQVTLRCSPISGHKSVSWYQQVLGQGPQFIFQYYEKEERGRGNFPDRFSARQFPNYSSELNVNALLLGDSALYLCASSLEDRGRGNQPQHFGDGTRLSIL.

The V call is TRBV14, the J call TRBJ1-1, with D perhaps TRBD1 (6 bases). The V end lost 3 bases, the J end lost 4 bases, and 18 bases lay between the germline ends. The CDR3 is 16 residues long. CDR1 is SGHDN and CDR2 is FVKESK in the germline V gene. DNA of the CDR3: TGTGCCAGCAGCCACCAATTCGGCTCCAGGGGCACTGAAGCTTTCTTT. This codes for CASSHQFGSRGTEAFF. Combining the CDR3 with reference TRBV14 and TRBJ1-1 gives the whole variable domain EAGVTQFPSHSVIEKGQTVTLRCDPISGHDNLYWYRRVMGKEIKFLLHFVKESKQDESGMPNNRFLAERTGGTYSTLKVQPAELEDSGVYFCASSHQFGSRGTEAFFGQGTRLTVV.

The J gene is TRBJ2-3, the V gene TRBV2, with 9 bases that match TRBD2. This CDR3 has 15 amino acids. Germline V lookup: CDR1 SNHLY, CDR2 FYNNEI. V dropped 6 bases and J dropped 5; count of bases not matched to a gene: 9. The DNA of the CDR3 is TGTGCCAGCAGCCCAGGGACTAGCCCTGAAGATACGCAGTATTTT. Protein product: CASSPGTSPEDTQYF.

The chain employs TRBV7-9 and TRBJ1-1, with a weak D call TRBD1 (6 bases). The V end lost 0 bases, the J end lost 3 bases, and 14 bases lay between the germline ends. This CDR3 region has 16 residues. Germline V lookup: CDR1 SEHNR, CDR2 FQNEAQ (reference sequence). CDR3 coding DNA: TGTGCCAGCAGCTTAGCTCTCCCCAGGGGAGACACTGAAGCTTTCTTT. Protein sequence: CASSLALPRGDTEAFF.

The chain links TRBV7-2 to TRBJ2-3; 8 bases are shared with TRBD2. The V gene end was trimmed by 3 bases and the J gene end by 6 bases; junction bases not matched to a gene: 5. Germline CDR1 SGHTA, CDR2 FQGNSA. The CDR3 is made up of 14 amino acids. The CDR3 DNA sequence: TGTGCCAGCAGCTTGGGCGGGGGGATTGATACGCAGTATTTT. Its protein product is CASSLGGGIDTQYF.

This chain links TRBV4-2 with TRBJ2-5; 13 bases are shared with TRBD2. V trimming: 2 bases; J trimming: 4 bases; junction bases outside the gene matches: 4. The V gene's germline CDR1 is LGHNA and CDR2 YNFKEQ. This CDR3 is 16 amino acids long. The CDR3 loop is CASSQRTSGSLETQYF. The CDR3 nucleotides are TGTGCCAGCAGCCAACGGACTAGCGGGAGCTTAGAGACCCAGTACTTC.

This clone was counted once. The V gene is TRBV7-6, the J gene TRBJ2-3; the match to TRBD2 covers 8 bases. Germline CDR1 is SGHVS and CDR2 is FNYEAQ. The V gene end was trimmed by 2 bases and the J gene end by 0 bases; junction bases not matched to a gene: 7. The CDR3 consists of 17 residues. The CDR3 protein is CASSLRKAGGSTDTQYF. The CDR3 coding sequence is TGTGCCAGCAGCTTAAGGAAGGCGGGAGGAAGCACAGATACGCAGTATTTT.

The chain links TRBV7-3 to TRBJ2-1, with D unresolved. The germline V gene has CDR1 SGHTA and CDR2 FQGTGA. This CDR3 has 14 amino acids. Trimming took off 4 bases at V and 6 bases at J, with 13 bases between the two ends. The CDR3 sequence: CASSYSPVSNEQFF. CDR3 in DNA: TGTGCCAGCAGCTATAGTCCCGTTTCCAATGAGCAGTTCTTC.